One and the same sample provided the 8 T cell receptor beta chains below, sequenced in a study of T cell responses to AZD1222 COVID-19 vaccine. Generated by immunoSEQ multiplex PCR, the TCRdb table keeps only in-frame clones and is missing some. The sample has some 150,000 clones, 86% seen once. The sequencing used peripheral blood, collected on day 0 of MenACWY control vaccination. The receptors originated from an adult in good health.

The CDR3 is CASSLGQSSTDTQYF. The DNA for the CDR3 is TGTGCCAGCAGCTTAGGACAATCTAGCACAGATACGCAGTATTTT. V and J are TRBV7-2 and TRBJ2-3; D is unresolved. The CDR3 spans 15 residues. The germline V and J ends were trimmed by 1 base and 0 bases, with 8 bases remaining between them. Germline CDR1 and CDR2: SGHTA and FQGNSA.

The chain is built from TRBV3-1 (or the pseudogene TRBV3-2) and TRBJ2-1; 13 bases are shared with TRBD2. This CDR3 has 20 amino acids. V dropped 0 bases and J dropped 0; count of bases not matched to a gene: 8. Germline lookup yields CDR1 LGHDT and CDR2 YNNKEL (reference sequence). CDR3 protein: CASSQELTGLAGVSYNEQFF. As DNA, the CDR3 is TGTGCCAGCAGCCAAGAATTGACTGGACTAGCGGGGGTCTCCTACAATGAGCAGTTCTTC.

This chain connects TRBV5-4 to TRBJ2-1, with TRBD2 identical over 7 bases. Germline V CDR1 and CDR2: SGHNT, YYREEE (reference sequence). The length of the CDR3 is 15 residues. V lost 1 base, J lost 5 bases, and 6 bases stayed unmatched. The chain's CDR3 is CASSLYKTSNNEQFF. CDR3 nucleotide sequence: TGTGCCAGCAGCTTGTATAAGACTAGCAACAATGAGCAGTTCTTC. Based on the CDR3 plus reference TRBV5-4 and TRBJ2-1, the full variable domain is ETGVTQSPTHLIKTRGQQVTLRCSSQSGHNTVSWYQQALGQGPQFIFQYYREEENGRGNFPPRFSGLQFPNYSSELNVNALELDDSALYLCASSLYKTSNNEQFFGPGTRLTVL.

V gene TRBV5-6 combines with J gene TRBJ2-7; possibly TRBD1 for D (6 bases). Germline lookup yields CDR1 SGHDT and CDR2 YYEEEE. V gave up 2 bases and J gave up 13 bases, with 16 bases separating them. The CDR3 has 12 residues. The DNA of the CDR3 is TGTGCCAGCAGCTTCCTGGACAGCCCGGGCTACTTC. This sequence encodes CASSFLDSPGYF.

The DNA of the CDR3 is TGCAGCGTTGAGGGCATGAACACTGAAGCTTTCTTT. Its translation: CSVEGMNTEAFF. V is TRBV29-1 and J is TRBJ1-1; D gene uncertain. The germline gives CDR1 SQVTM, CDR2 ANQGSEA. The CDR3 runs 12 residues. Trimming stripped 3 bases from V and 0 bases from J, with 5 bases between.

The chain couples TRBV5-6 to TRBJ1-6; D is unclear. V was pared by 4 bases and J by 0 bases, with 17 bases between. CDR3 length: 18 residues. CDR1 SGHDT and CDR2 YYEEEE come from the germline V gene. The CDR3 protein is CASSIVSDPNSYNSPLHF. CDR3 DNA sequence: TGTGCCAGCAGCATTGTCTCGGACCCTAACTCCTATAATTCACCCCTCCACTTT.

The chain couples TRBV28 to TRBJ1-1; 8 bases are a match to TRBD1. The CDR3 extends over 17 amino acids. The germline CDR1 and CDR2 sequences are MDHEN and SYDVKM. V was pared by 4 bases and J by 0 bases, with 10 bases of the junction left unmatched. CDR3 in DNA: TGTGCCAGCAGTTCGTACCGGGACAGGAGTATGAACACTGAAGCTTTCTTT. It translates to CASSSYRDRSMNTEAFF.

This chain uses TRBV9 with TRBJ1-5; D call uncertain. V lost 0 bases and J lost 3, with 10 bases in between. The CDR3 length is 15 residues. Germline V CDR1 and CDR2: SGDLS, YYNGEE. The CDR3 DNA reads TGTGCCAGCAGCGTAGACCCTCAGTCCAATCAGCCCCAGCATTTT. It yields the protein CASSVDPQSNQPQHF.